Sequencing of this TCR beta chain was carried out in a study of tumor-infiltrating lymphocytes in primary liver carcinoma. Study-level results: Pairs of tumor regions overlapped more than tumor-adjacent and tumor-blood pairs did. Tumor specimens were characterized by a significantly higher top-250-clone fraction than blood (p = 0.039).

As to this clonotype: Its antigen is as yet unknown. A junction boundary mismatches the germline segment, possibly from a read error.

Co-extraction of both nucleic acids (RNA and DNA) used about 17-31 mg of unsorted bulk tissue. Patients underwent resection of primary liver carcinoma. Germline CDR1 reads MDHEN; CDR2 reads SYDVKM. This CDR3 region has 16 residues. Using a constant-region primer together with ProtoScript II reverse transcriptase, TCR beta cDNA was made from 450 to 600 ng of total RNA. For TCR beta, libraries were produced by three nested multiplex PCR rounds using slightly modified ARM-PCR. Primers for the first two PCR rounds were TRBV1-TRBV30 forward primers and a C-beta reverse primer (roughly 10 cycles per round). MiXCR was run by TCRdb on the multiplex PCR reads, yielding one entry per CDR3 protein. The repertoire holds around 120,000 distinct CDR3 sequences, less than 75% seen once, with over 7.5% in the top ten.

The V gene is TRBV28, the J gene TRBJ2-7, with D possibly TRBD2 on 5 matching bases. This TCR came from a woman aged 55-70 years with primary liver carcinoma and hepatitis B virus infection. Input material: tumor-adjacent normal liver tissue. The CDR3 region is CASSLSEGTFSYQQYF. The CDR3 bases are TGTGCCAGCAGTTTATCAGAGGGAACCTTCTCCTACCAGCAGTACTTC.